The present entry profiles one T cell receptor (beta chain) with its context. The antigen is undetermined. Making TCR cDNA involved 5'RACE template switching, which added UMIs and a universal primer site. TCRdb recomputed calls from the 5' RACE reads with MiXCR, one row per CDR3 protein. This sample yields some 600,000 distinct CDR3 sequences, of which about a sixth are seen a single time; around 15% belongs to the top ten. This entry is derived from a study of T cells after yellow fever vaccination. Study-level points and caveats: After the booster, nearly 98% of CD4 and 75% to 90% of CD8 primary-response clones were re-detected.

CDR1 is DFQATT and CDR2 is SNEGSKA in the germline V gene (reference sequence). Trimming removed 6 bases from V and 2 bases from J, with 22 bases in between. CDR3 length: 16 amino acids. The chain links TRBV20-1 to TRBJ2-5; D is possibly TRBD2 (7 bases). The specimen comprised PBMCs, sampled 4 to 6 days after the first yellow fever vaccination. This TCR was recovered from a man younger than 30 who received the YFV17D yellow fever vaccine. CDR3 nucleotide sequence: TGCAGTGCCGAGCGTTTCCTACAGGGAGGGCAAGAGACCCAGTACTTC. Residues: CSAERFLQGGQETQYF.